This T cell receptor beta chain was recovered during a study of beta chain features in type 1 diabetes. General study points: Naive, central memory and Treg TCRB repertoires seemed to resemble each other more closely in patients than they did in healthy donors.

As to this clone: The antigen is undetermined.

One heparinised blood draw, averaging about 116 mL, came from each donor. Isolated RNA was reverse transcribed in full, so expressed TCRB transcripts were sequenced. Produced via immunoSEQ multiplex PCR; TCRdb's table is partial and in-frame only. Of under 950,000 clones listed, roughly a sixth are singletons. The V segment lost 11 bases and the J segment 4 bases; nucleotides outside the gene matches: 5. Germline V gene lookup returns CDR1 MNHEY and CDR2 SVGAGI. The CDR3 consists of 12 residues. The genes are TRBV6-5 and TRBJ2-1, with 7 bases lining up with TRBD2. Sequenced: naive CD4+ T cells from blood. This sequence was found in a woman between 18 and 30 years old in good health. DNA for the CDR3: TGTGCCGTCTACGGGGGGTACAATGAGCAGTTCTTC. Translation: CAVYGGYNEQFF.